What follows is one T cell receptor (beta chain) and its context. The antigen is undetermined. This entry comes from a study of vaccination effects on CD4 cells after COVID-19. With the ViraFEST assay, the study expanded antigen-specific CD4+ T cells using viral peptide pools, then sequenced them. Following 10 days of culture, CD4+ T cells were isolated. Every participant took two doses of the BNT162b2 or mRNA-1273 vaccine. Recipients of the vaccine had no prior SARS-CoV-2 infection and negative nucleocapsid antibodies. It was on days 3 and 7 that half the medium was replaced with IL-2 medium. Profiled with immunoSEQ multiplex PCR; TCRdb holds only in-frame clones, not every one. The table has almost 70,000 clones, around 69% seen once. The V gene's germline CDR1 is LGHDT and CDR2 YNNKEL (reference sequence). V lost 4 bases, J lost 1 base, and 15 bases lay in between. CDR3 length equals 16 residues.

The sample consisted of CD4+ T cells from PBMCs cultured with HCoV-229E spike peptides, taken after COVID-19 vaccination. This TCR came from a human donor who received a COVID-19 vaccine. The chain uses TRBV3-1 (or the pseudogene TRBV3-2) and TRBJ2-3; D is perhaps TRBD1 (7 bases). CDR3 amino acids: CASSRVQGGGTDTQYF. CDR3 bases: TGTGCCAGCAGCCGCGTCCAGGGGGGTGGCACAGATACGCAGTATTTT.